This record covers a single T cell receptor beta chain. Its antigen remains unidentified. It has no much larger one-base neighbor in the sample; base qualities were not kept. Enrolling through a virtual design, the prospective study's participants ranged in age from roughly 18 to 95 years and lived across some 23 United States geographic areas. Cohort assignment in the prospective study relied on participant-reported clinical history from a screening survey and a study questionnaire. For ImmuneRACE Cohort 3, a participant was defined as recovered based on two consecutive negative NP/OP PCR tests, clearance by a healthcare professional, or resolution of symptoms. In the prospective study, mobile phlebotomists collected whole blood, serum and a nasopharyngeal or oropharyngeal swab from each participant. Prospective study participants could optionally give additional blood draws and questionnaires over an approximately two-month period. Blood samples from the prospective study were shipped frozen or at room temperature prior to DNA extraction.

Trimming leaves V shorter by 2 bases and J shorter by 5 bases, with the junction holding 5 bases beyond the gene matches. CDR1 MNHEY and CDR2 SVGAGI were looked up in the germline V gene. The CDR3 measures 15 amino acids from cysteine to phenylalanine. Only the CDR3 portion is preserved as DNA: 45 bases, with reading frame beginning at the first base. This record comes from a study of blood T cell repertoires in COVID-19 (dated by TCRdb to 2018 to 2020). Regarding the complete study: Collaborator samples came from the United States, Italy and Spain and covered acute and convalescent phases of COVID-19. Sample metadata almost always included a de-identified subject ID, COVID-19 status, age in years and sex. The material from the prospective study consisted of cDNA or gDNA derived from T cells, B-cell-depleted T cells, or PBMCs. Where available, HLA class I and class II types were obtained from metadata supplied by the sample provider rather than from assay-based typing. The repertoires were made available in a free public database intended to serve as a resource for research on the immune response to SARS-CoV-2. Samples were obtained from the ongoing ImmuneRACE study (first 160 participants) and from over 1,000 subjects provided by 6 global collaborators. The dataset comprised deeply sampled blood TCRbeta repertoires from subjects exposed to, actively infected with, or recovered from COVID-19. What the work shows at the level of the full study, not this receptor alone: Clinical and demographic metadata were provided uncurated, with the amount varying by source and participant.

The immunoSEQ Assay, a bias-controlled multiplex PCR, was used to amplify TCRbeta CDR3 regions from genomic DNA. From the authors' description of their analysis: The number of nucleated cells in each sample was estimated from the amplification of reference gene primers within the assay. Sequence reads were collapsed and filtered to measure the absolute abundance of every unique TCRbeta CDR3 rearrangement. For each sample, productive Simpson clonality was calculated as the square root of Simpson's diversity index across productive rearrangements. This immuneACCESS table, as held by TCRdb, lists in-frame sequences with V and J called but not all clones. Of the missing ones, under half trace to an unresolved V gene in checked studies; the others have no known cause. V, J and clone size were drawn from that table, and D and trimming were deduced from the DNA. The sample table shows approximately 210,000 clones, and roughly 90% are seen once. Approximately 8% of the sample belongs to the ten largest clones.

The rearranged segments are TRBV6-5 and TRBJ1-5, with 8 bases in between that match TRBD1. Sequenced input: PBMCs or T cells enriched from blood (not recorded which). The TCR comes from a woman younger than 35 who had recovered from COVID-19. The CDR3 amino acid sequence is: CASSYAYRGDQPQHF. The nucleotides are TGTGCCAGCAGTTACGCATACAGGGGGGATCAGCCCCAGCATTTT.